This T cell receptor beta chain appears in the sequencing data of a study of cytomegalovirus exposure and HLA in healthy donors. Regarding this clone: Its specificity is not known.

The study, taken as a whole, reports: Further analysis was carried out later, and it showed several of the most significant clusters appearing linked to common viral pathogens. There were about 160 TCR beta chains listed as cytomegalovirus-associated. When analyzed later, the rates of TCR association showed variation by HLA locus, with DRB1 the most and HLA-C the fewest.

The PCR contained 60 Vbeta and 13 Jbeta primers. Sequenced by immunoSEQ multiplex PCR; TCRdb stores in-frame clones only, minus some. The sample records more than 85,000 clones, about 74% being singletons. This CDR3 has 13 residues. Per germline, CDR1 GTSNPN and CDR2 SVGIG (reference sequence). Trimming took 4 bases from V and 6 from J; bases not matched to a gene: 6. The chain combines TRBV30 with TRBJ1-5; 7 bases are a match to TRBD1. The TCR was taken from a female donor in good health and CMV-seronegative. Sequencing was carried out using PBMCs. Here the CDR3 DNA reads TGTGCCTGGAAGGGGGCGGGTGGTCAGCCCCAGCATTTT. Its translation: CAWKGAGGQPQHF.